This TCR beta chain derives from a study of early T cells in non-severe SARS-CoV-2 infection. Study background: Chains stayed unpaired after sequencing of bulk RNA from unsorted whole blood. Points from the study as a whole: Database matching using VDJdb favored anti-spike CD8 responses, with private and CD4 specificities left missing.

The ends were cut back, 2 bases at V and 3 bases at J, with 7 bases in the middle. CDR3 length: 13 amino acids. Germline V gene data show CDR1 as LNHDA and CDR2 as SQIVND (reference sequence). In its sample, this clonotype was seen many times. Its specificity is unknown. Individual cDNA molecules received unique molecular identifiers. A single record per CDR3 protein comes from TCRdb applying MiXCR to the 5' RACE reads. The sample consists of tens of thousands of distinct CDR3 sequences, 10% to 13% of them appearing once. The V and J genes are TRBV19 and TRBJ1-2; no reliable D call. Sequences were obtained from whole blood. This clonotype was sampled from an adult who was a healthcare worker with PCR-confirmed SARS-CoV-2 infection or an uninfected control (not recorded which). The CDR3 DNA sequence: TGTGCCAGTAGTATAAGGACGGACTATGGCTACACCTTC. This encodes CASSIRTDYGYTF.